These 13 T cell receptor beta chains originate from one sample sequenced in a study of T cell responses to AZD1222 COVID-19 vaccine. Clones were sequenced by immunoSEQ multiplex PCR, and TCRdb holds only the in-frame ones, with some missing. The sample holds some 160,000 clones, approximately 93% seen once. Source: peripheral blood, taken on day 0 of AZD1222 vaccination. These TCRs come from an adult in good health.

The gene calls are TRBV10-3 and TRBJ2-2; D tentatively fits TRBD1 or TRBD2 (5 bases each). The CDR3 totals 15 residues. Germline lookup yields CDR1 ENHRY and CDR2 SYGVKD. Between the trimmed V and J ends, which lost 9 bases and 0 bases, there was a span of 14 bases. The CDR3 region is CAILGTLANTGELFF. The CDR3 nucleotides read TGTGCCATACTCGGGACGCTAGCGAACACCGGGGAGCTGTTTTTT.

This rearrangement joins TRBV4-1 to TRBJ1-4; maybe TRBD1 (6 bases). Germline V gene data show CDR1 as MGHRA and CDR2 as YSYEKL. V lost 6 bases, J lost 4 bases, and 21 bases lay in between. The CDR3 has 17 amino acids. This chain's CDR3 is CASRGGLGGSGNEKLFF. CDR3 DNA sequence: TGCGCCAGCAGAGGGGGGTTGGGAGGCTCTGGTAATGAAAAACTGTTTTTT.

J is TRBJ2-5 and V is TRBV10-3, with D maybe TRBD1 (6 bases). In germline, CDR1 is ENHRY, CDR2 SYGVKD. The V end was cut by 11 bases, the J end by 5 bases, with 18 bases between. The CDR3 sequence is 13 residues long. The CDR3 DNA reads as TGTGCCGCACACCGTAGCACAGGGGAGACCCAGTACTTC. Its protein is CAAHRSTGETQYF.

The chain employs TRBV5-6 and TRBJ1-4; TRBD1 matches at 10 bases. Germline CDR1 and CDR2: SGHDT and YYEEEE. The ends lost 4 bases at V and 8 bases at J; junction bases unmatched: 8. The CDR3 has 15 residues. In DNA form, the CDR3 reads TGTGCCAGCAGCACGGGACAGGGGAATTGGGAAAAACTGTTTTTT. Protein product: CASSTGQGNWEKLFF.

The chain joins TRBV6-5 to TRBJ1-6, with unresolved D. Looked up from germline, CDR1 is MNHEY and CDR2 is SVGAGI. Trimming left V 6 bases short and J 7 bases short, with 7 bases between. The CDR3 consists of 12 residues. The DNA for the CDR3 is TGTGCCAGCAGACCCTTAAATTCACCCCTCCACTTT. Its protein is CASRPLNSPLHF.

CDR3 loop: CASSWKQGFRNTEAFF. The DNA for the CDR3 is TGTGCCAGCAGCTGGAAACAGGGATTTAGGAACACTGAAGCTTTCTTT. V and J are TRBV11-2 and TRBJ1-1; the D gene is possibly TRBD1 (6 bases). The V gene's germline CDR1 is SGHAT and CDR2 FQNNGV. CDR3 length: 16 amino acids. V lost 4 bases and J 1 base, leaving 16 bases between the germline ends.

The rearrangement uses TRBV19 and TRBJ1-5; 7 bases are a match to TRBD1. Germline CDR1 reads LNHDA; CDR2 reads SQIVND (reference sequence). J was trimmed by 5 bases and V by 11 bases; bases with no gene match: 9. CDR3 length: 13 amino acids. CDR3: CASRQGSYQPQHF. Written as DNA, the CDR3 is TGTGCCTCTCGACAGGGTAGTTATCAGCCCCAGCATTTT. The variable domain in full, with the rest retrieved from reference TRBV19 and TRBJ1-5, is DGGITQSPKYLFRKEGQNVTLSCEQNLNHDAMYWYRQDPGQGLRLIYYSQIVNDFQKGDIAEGYSVSREKKESFPLTVTSAQKNPTAFYLCASRQGSYQPQHFGDGTRLSIL.

This chain connects TRBV5-1 to TRBJ2-7, with 11 positions matching TRBD1. CDR1 SGHRS and CDR2 YFSETQ come from the germline V gene. CDR3 length: 14 amino acids. V shed 4 bases and J 2 bases; nucleotides not matched to a gene: 2. This chain's CDR3 is CASSKGQGAYEQYF. The CDR3 DNA sequence: TGCGCCAGCAGCAAGGGACAGGGGGCCTACGAGCAGTACTTC.

The chain couples TRBV29-1 to TRBJ1-2; possible D gene TRBD1, 5 bases. CDR3 length: 13 residues. Germline V gene data show CDR1 as SQVTM and CDR2 as ANQGSEA. Deletions cut 0 bases from V and 7 bases from J, with 12 bases between. The CDR3, as DNA: TGCAGCGTTGAAGATTGGGGGGAGAGTGGCTACACCTTC. It encodes CSVEDWGESGYTF.

The V gene is TRBV5-4, the J gene TRBJ1-1; D gene unclear. The CDR3 is 15 residues long. V lost 3 bases to trimming and J lost 1 base, with 13 bases between them. Germline loops: CDR1 SGHNT, CDR2 YYREEE (reference sequence). CDR3 nucleotide sequence: TGTGCCAGCAGCTCGAGTACTCAAACGAACACTGAAGCTTTCTTT. Protein: CASSSSTQTNTEAFF.

In its sample, this clone was seen once. This rearrangement joins TRBV5-1 to TRBJ1-1; D possibly corresponds to TRBD1 (5 bases). CDR1 is SGHRS and CDR2 is YFSETQ in the germline V gene. The CDR3 is made up of 13 amino acids. Trimming pared 3 bases from V and 1 base from J, leaving 7 bases between. The CDR3 nucleotides read TGCGCCAGCAGCTCGGGACCGAACACTGAAGCTTTCTTT. As protein: CASSSGPNTEAFF.

This clone occurred once. The chain combines TRBV11-3 with TRBJ2-5; TRBD1 agrees at 7 bases. The CDR3 runs to 15 residues. Germline V gives CDR1 SGHNT, CDR2 YENEEA. With V trimmed by 4 bases and J by 3 bases, 8 bases remained unmatched. The CDR3 is CASSSGPGTEETQYF. For the CDR3, the DNA is TGTGCCAGCAGCTCGGGCCCCGGGACAGAAGAGACCCAGTACTTC.

The chain couples TRBV7-9 to TRBJ1-1, with TRBD1 as a possible D gene (6 bases). Germline V gene sequence: CDR1 SEHNR, CDR2 FQNEAQ (reference sequence). There are 13 residues in the CDR3. V dropped 5 bases and J dropped 1 base, with 8 bases sitting between them. The CDR3 loop is CASSLQGNTEAFF. The CDR3 DNA is TGTGCCAGCAGCCTACAGGGGAACACTGAAGCTTTCTTT.